This T cell receptor (beta chain) was recorded in a study of cytomegalovirus exposure and HLA in healthy donors. Findings and limits, study-wide: Presence/absence analyses took donor sequencing depth as roughly uniform. Cytomegalovirus-associated TCR beta chains were listed, numbering 164. The authors later found most CMV-associated TCR beta chains appeared HLA-restricted.

The CDR3 length is 14 residues. The V end lost 0 bases, the J end lost 7 bases, and 16 bases lay between the germline ends. Germline V gene data show CDR1 as GTSNPN and CDR2 as SVGIG (reference sequence). Primers: 60 Vbeta forward and 13 Jbeta reverse. Repertoires were generated with immunoSEQ multiplex PCR, while TCRdb's copy carries only in-frame clones and drops some. Of 140,000 to 150,000 clones listed, 79% are singletons. With respect to this clone: The target antigen is unknown.

V gene TRBV30 combines with J gene TRBJ2-7; D might be TRBD2 (7 bases). The TCR was taken from a woman aged 40 to 49 in good health and CMV-seropositive. The sequencing sample was made of PBMCs. The CDR3 region is CAWSVGGGRREQYF. The CDR3 region has the DNA TGTGCCTGGAGTGTAGGGGGGGGACGAAGAGAGCAGTACTTC.